This T cell receptor (beta chain) was observed in a study of neurological immune-mediated disorders. Many counts were recorded for this clonotype. Its cognate antigen is unknown. 5'RACE with 10-nucleotide random UMIs generated the cDNA. TCRdb processed the 5' RACE reads anew with MiXCR; each CDR3 protein has one entry. The table records about 46,000 distinct CDR3 sequences, 2.5% to 3.5% of them present only once. The germline CDR1 and CDR2 sequences are SGHRS and YFSETQ. This CDR3 contains 14 residues. With V trimmed by 3 bases and J by 4 bases, 3 bases remained unmatched. Whole-study findings and limits: According to phylogenetic grouping, one related-CDR3 cluster, a possible signature, contained the repertoires of 18 of 34 multiple sclerosis patients. Any association between clinical or MRI features and the multiple sclerosis repertoire cluster was absent. Multiple sclerosis was found to have the least TCR clonal expansion, below healthy controls, and HTLV-1-associated myelopathy the most.

Material: PBMCs. The chain uses TRBV5-1 and TRBJ1-2; 10 bases are a match to TRBD1. The clonotype was recovered from a woman aged 50 to 60 with multiple sclerosis. The CDR3 loop is CASSWDRGIYGYTF. The CDR3 bases are TGCGCCAGCAGCTGGGACAGGGGTATCTATGGCTACACCTTC.